This T cell receptor (beta chain) came from a study of shared clonotypes between healthy human individuals (TCRdb year 2020). Concerning the study at large: A couple of women and a few men aged 18 to 49 years were included in the cohort. Between about 0.94 and 8.9 billion PBMCs per donor were obtained by leukapheresis. To increase sequencing depth and limit assay-specific biases, TCR repertoire library preparation and sequencing were carried out by different laboratories using diverse techniques. To estimate repertoire size and how much clonotype sharing occurs between individuals, the study deeply sequenced the blood TCR repertoires of about five healthy adults. Overall results and qualifications from the work: Only blood was sampled, and tissue TCR repertoires likely differ from those in blood. The small number of donors limited the genetic and exposure-history diversity represented. Based on pairwise subsampling, the degree of clonotype sharing among donors was expected to be affected by sequencing depth.

TCR CDR3 regions were amplified from genomic DNA by multiplex PCR using the deep immunoSEQ assay. Extracted genomic DNA from each cell subset was spread evenly across all wells of several immunoSEQ 96-well plates, with each plate serving as a replicate. Each replicate PCR for unsorted PBMC received about 0.3 ug genomic DNA, equal to tens of thousands of T cell genomes. Ten immunoSEQ deep assay plates were used to sequence unsorted PBMC genomic DNA. The purified libraries were quantified using a Qubit 3.0 fluorometer, sized with a Bioanalyzer 2100, and then quantified again using the KAPA Library Quantification kit. Each immunoSEQ 96-well plate was sequenced on its own single-read 150-cycle Illumina NextSeq 550 flow cell. The source study handled its data this way. Because the immunoSEQ output included only junctional sequences and no quality scores, the filtering could not be the same as the filtering used for full-length reads. Sequences were annotated with PyIR, a Python wrapper for IgBLAST v1.9, and V/J genes and CDR3 were assigned using IMGT germline references. Reads were removed for weak V/J assignments (E-value above 1e-6), missing CDR3, stop codons, out-of-frame junctions, or ambiguous translated residues. A V3J clonotype was defined by an identical inferred V gene, J gene, and CDR3 amino acid sequence. Percentage overlap between repertoires was calculated by dividing the number of shared unique clonotypes by the size of the smaller repertoire. Richness of each repertoire was evaluated using RTK rarefaction, the Chao1 estimator, and Recon v2.1 estimates of unobserved clonotypes. As stored in TCRdb, this immuneACCESS dataset retains in-frame rearrangements with V and J assigned. A fraction of the clones does not appear; measured against another copy, unresolved V genes explain less than half of the discrepancy, and the remainder lacks a known reason. V, J and clone size are those of that table, while D and trimming were read from the DNA. Counted in this sample were fewer than 700,000 clones; roughly 79% of them appeared once. The top ten hold around 11% of the sample.

The CDR3 sequence holds 14 residues, the cysteine and phenylalanine included. The kept DNA is CDR3 alone, 42 bases in frame from the first base. V and J lose 7 bases and 4 bases, and a span of 16 bases separates them. The germline V gene supplies CDR1 SNHLY and CDR2 FYNNEI. The donors were healthy, HIV-negative adults who had no recently reported acute infections or vaccinations. Only Caucasian adults living in Nashville, Tennessee, USA were represented among the donors. In the unsorted samples, tens of millions of PBMCs were counted, and genomic DNA was extracted using the QIAamp DNA Blood Mini kit. Blood was collected by leukapheresis, and PBMCs were isolated by Ficoll-Histopaque density gradient centrifugation and then cryopreserved in liquid nitrogen vapor phase. Turning to this clone: Its specific antigen is unknown. No base quality information exists; no much larger clone differs at one position.

The clonotype originates from a woman aged 40 to 55 in good health. Some clones in this sample may be carry-over from other donors' samples. The chain is made from TRBV2 and TRBJ1-1; no D gene is confidently identified. The sequencing input was PBMCs. The DNA sequence is TGTGCCAGCACCCTTTCGGAGGGAAGCACTGAAGCTTTCTTT. Translated, this is CASTLSEGSTEAFF.